This passage covers 3 T cell receptor beta chains from one sample sequenced in a study of cytomegalovirus exposure and HLA in healthy donors. The PCR made use of 60 Vbeta and 13 Jbeta primers. Using immunoSEQ multiplex PCR, the repertoire was profiled, and TCRdb retains in-frame clones only, with some absent. The sample yields some 120,000 clones, 74% seen once. The material sequenced was PBMCs. Source of these receptors: a middle-aged man in good health and CMV-seropositive.

This clone was seen a single time. The chain uses TRBV5-1 and TRBJ1-6; D call uncertain. Looked up from germline, CDR1 is SGHRS and CDR2 is YFSETQ. CDR3 length: 15 residues. Trimming took 3 bases from V and 8 from J, leaving 15 bases between them. This chain's CDR3 is CASSSGGSAHSPLHF. The CDR3 region has the DNA TGCGCCAGCAGCTCCGGCGGTAGTGCCCATTCACCCCTCCACTTT.

The CDR3: CASSVPDLSGGAVYTSGELFF. The CDR3 DNA sequence: TGTGCCAGCAGTGTCCCAGACCTTAGCGGGGGGGCCGTCTACACCTCCGGGGAGCTGTTTTTT. V is TRBV2 and J is TRBJ2-2; TRBD2 agrees at 11 bases. Germline lookup yields CDR1 SNHLY and CDR2 FYNNEI. Trimming at V came to 4 bases and at J to 6 bases, leaving 22 bases not matched to a gene. The CDR3 length is 21 residues. Using reference TRBV2 and TRBJ2-2 for the parts outside the CDR3, the full variable domain is EPEVTQTPSHQVTQMGQEVILRCVPISNHLYFYWYRQILGQKVEFLVSFYNNEISEKSEIFDDQFSVERPDGSNFTLKIRSTKLEDSAMYFCASSVPDLSGGAVYTSGELFFGEGSRLTVL.

This chain joins TRBV11-1 and TRBJ1-3; 7 nucleotides agree with TRBD1. Germline V gene data show CDR1 as SGHAT and CDR2 as FQDESV (reference sequence). V lost 4 bases, J lost 0 bases, and 9 bases stayed unmatched. CDR3 size: 17 residues. CDR3 in DNA: TGTGCCAGCAGCTCCCGGGACAGATGGGGCTCTGGAAACACCATATATTTT. Its translation: CASSSRDRWGSGNTIYF. Filled out from reference TRBV11-1 and TRBJ1-3, the complete variable domain reads EAEVAQSPRYKITEKSQAVAFWCDPISGHATLYWYRQILGQGPELLVQFQDESVVDDSQLPKDRFSAERLKGVDSTLKIQPAELGDSAMYLCASSSRDRWGSGNTIYFGEGSWLTVV.